These 4 T cell receptor beta chains originate from one sample sequenced in a study of type 1 and type 2 diabetes patients. Genomic DNA was the PCR template. Amplification of the beta chain CDR3 used 30 forward and 13 reverse multiplex primers. MiXCR, run by TCRdb on the multiplex PCR reads, gives a single entry per CDR3 protein. This table has 270,000 or so distinct CDR3 sequences, roughly 44% appearing once. Sequenced input: peripheral blood mononuclear cells (PBMCs). Receptors originate from a young man with type 2 diabetes.

This clonotype was seen a handful of times. The V gene is TRBV5-1, the J gene TRBJ2-2; D is unresolved. CDR1 is SGHRS, CDR2 YFSETQ, per germline. The V gene lost 4 bases and the J gene lost 0 bases, with 19 bases spanning the gap. The CDR3 has 18 residues. Here the CDR3 DNA reads TGCGCCAGCAGCAGGGAAGACCTGGCTTCCGCGAACACCGGGGAGCTGTTTTTT. It yields the protein CASSREDLASANTGELFF.

The genes are TRBV15 and TRBJ2-1; D unresolved. Germline-derived CDR1 and CDR2 are LNHNV and YYDKDF (reference sequence). The CDR3 totals 17 residues. Trimming stripped 0 bases from V and 0 bases from J, with 12 bases between. The CDR3 DNA is TGTGCCACCAGCAGAGATCATGCAGTCAGCTCCTACAATGAGCAGTTCTTC. Amino acids: CATSRDHAVSSYNEQFF. The entire variable domain, with the rest obtained from reference TRBV15 and TRBJ2-1, is as follows: DAMVIQNPRYQVTQFGKPVTLSCSQTLNHNVMYWYQQKSSQAPKLLFHYYDKDFNNEADTPDNFQSRRPNTSFCFLDIRSPGLGDTAMYLCATSRDHAVSSYNEQFFGPGTRLTVL.

V and J are TRBV28 and TRBJ1-3; D is possibly TRBD1 (5 bases). This CDR3 has 15 amino acids. Between the trimmed V and J ends, which lost 5 bases and 8 bases, there was a span of 19 bases. Germline assignment: CDR1 MDHEN and CDR2 SYDVKM. The CDR3 is CASSVHLAGTDTIYF. The CDR3 nucleotides read TGTGCCAGCAGTGTCCACCTGGCAGGGACCGACACCATATATTTT.

In regard to this clonotype: At one end the junction does not follow the germline gene, possibly because of a read error. The gene calls are TRBV28 and TRBJ2-7; D gene uncertain. Germline V gene sequence: CDR1 MDHEN, CDR2 SYDVKM. The CDR3 contains 11 residues. CDR3 loop: CASSLDLEVDF. The CDR3 bases are TGTGCCAGCAGTTTAGACCTCGAGGTCGACTTC.